This note documents a single T cell receptor (beta chain) sequence. What it binds is unknown. From germline, CDR1 is SGHAT and CDR2 FQNNGV. This CDR3 region has 14 residues. V gave up 4 bases and J gave up 4 bases, with 13 bases separating them. This sample is part of a study of shared clonotypes between healthy human individuals. Looking at the study overall: The plates for each donor numbered three CD4 naive, three CD4 memory, two CD8 naive and one CD8 memory. Notes on the study in general: Deeper or shallower sequencing was expected to change how clonotypes are shared among donors. A reduction in generation probabilities was seen for non-shared clonotypes relative to those shared by all four donors.

TCRdb's table, derived via immunoSEQ multiplex PCR, lists solely in-frame clones and lacks some. Here the sample spans roughly 2,300,000 clones, around 92% being singletons. The study separated CD4+ cells into CD45RA+ naive and CD45RA-negative memory subsets. The rearrangement joins TRBV11-2 to TRBJ1-1; D is unresolved. This receptor was taken from a man aged 18 to 35 in good health. Some clones in this sample may be carry-over from other donors' samples. The sample comprised naive CD4+ T cells from PBMCs. Subset of the sample: CD45RA+ positively selected. CDR3 bases: TGTGCCAGCAGCTCAGAGGCTCGGTTCACTGAAGCTTTCTTT. It is translated as CASSSEARFTEAFF.